This T cell receptor beta chain was profiled in a study of cytomegalovirus exposure and HLA in healthy donors. Study results and caveats: A few CMV-associated chains proved CMV antigen-specific in vitro. According to a subsequent analysis, TCR clusters identified in the first cohort showed a tendency to co-occur across the approximately 130 validation repertoires. The listing of fewer than 200 TCR beta chains classed them as cytomegalovirus-associated.

TCRdb keeps only in-frame clones here, not all; method: immunoSEQ multiplex PCR. The sample consists of about 160,000 clones, around 81% of them appearing once. This clone was detected a few times. Its matching antigen is unknown. The origin of this receptor is a young man in good health and CMV-seropositive. Sample: PBMCs.

CDR3 sequence: CAWSRQGGGYTF. The CDR3 DNA reads TGTGCCTGGAGTAGACAGGGAGGTGGCTACACCTTC. This chain uses TRBV30 with TRBJ1-2; 7 bases align to TRBD1. The germline CDR1 and CDR2 sequences are GTSNPN and SVGIG (reference sequence). CDR3 size: 12 residues. With V trimmed by 2 bases and J by 7 bases, 4 bases remained unmatched.